The subject of this entry is one T cell receptor (beta chain). What it binds is not known. V dropped 1 base and J dropped 6 bases, with 11 bases sitting between them. Germline values: CDR1 LNHNV, CDR2 YYDKDF (reference sequence). This CDR3 comprises 14 residues. This record belongs to a study of shared clonotypes between healthy human individuals. General study results and limits: The represented genetic and exposure-history diversity was limited by the small number of donors. As a rule, naive subsets had a larger estimated richness than memory subsets.

Method: immunoSEQ multiplex PCR; TCRdb's copy keeps in-frame clones and lacks some. The sample shows 550,000 to 850,000 clones, roughly 72% of them seen only once. V is TRBV15 and J is TRBJ2-3; maybe TRBD1 (6 bases). The specimen was memory CD4+ T cells sorted from blood. Subset of the sample: CD45RA-negative fraction. This receptor was taken from a woman in her twenties or thirties in good health. CDR3 nucleotides: TGTGCCACCAGCAGAGGGACAGTCTCTGATACGCAGTATTTT. It yields the protein CATSRGTVSDTQYF.